Detailed here is one T cell receptor (beta chain). PCR amplification relied on 60 Vbeta primers (plus 13 Jbeta primers). Measured with immunoSEQ multiplex PCR; TCRdb has only the in-frame clones, and not every one. The profile shows roughly 140,000 clones, around four fifths of them singletons. This specimen belongs to a study of cytomegalovirus exposure and HLA in healthy donors. V was pared by 0 bases and J by 3 bases, with 9 bases of the junction left unmatched. Germline values: CDR1 ENHRY, CDR2 SYGVKD. This CDR3 is 19 amino acids long. The TCR was taken from a boy younger than 10 in good health and CMV-seronegative. The sample taken for sequencing was PBMCs. The chain uses TRBV10-3 and TRBJ2-6, with 9 bases lining up with TRBD1. CDR3 coding DNA: TGTGCCATCAGTGAGTCGATTCAACAGGGGGCGCTTGGGGCCAACGTCCTGACTTTC. Protein: CAISESIQQGALGANVLTF.